These 7 T cell receptor beta chains share one sample of origin, sequenced in a study of T cell responses to AZD1222 COVID-19 vaccine. TCRdb's table, derived via immunoSEQ multiplex PCR, lists solely in-frame clones and lacks some. This sample has 150,000 to 180,000 clones, with 70% to 90% found just once. Sequencing was performed on peripheral blood, taken on day 0 of MenACWY control vaccination. Receptors originate from an adult in good health.

The genes are TRBV7-6 and TRBJ2-3; 9 bases line up with TRBD2. The CDR3 has 16 amino acids. The J segment lost 4 bases and the V segment lost 6 bases, leaving 11 bases of the junction unmatched. In germline, CDR1 is SGHVS, CDR2 FNYEAQ. The CDR3 loop reads CASRTPGGGAPDTQYF. The CDR3 DNA reads as TGTGCCAGCAGAACCCCTGGCGGGGGGGCCCCAGATACGCAGTATTTT.

The count of this clone is one. This chain uses TRBV5-1 with TRBJ1-2; 7 nucleotides line up with TRBD1. Germline trimming cut 0 bases from V and 4 bases from J; bases unmatched to any gene: 6. From germline, CDR1 is SGHRS and CDR2 YFSETQ. CDR3 size: 15 residues. Here the CDR3 reads CASSLEGGFTYGYTF. Written as DNA, the CDR3 is TGCGCCAGCAGCTTGGAAGGGGGCTTTACCTATGGCTACACCTTC.

This clone was seen a few times. J is TRBJ2-1 and V is TRBV2; 16 nucleotides agree with TRBD2. Germline values: CDR1 SNHLY, CDR2 FYNNEI. J lost 8 bases, V lost 1 base, and 11 bases had no gene match. The CDR3 contains 19 residues. The CDR3 loop is CASSEGGTSGRVVLDEQFF. DNA for the CDR3: TGTGCCAGCAGTGAAGGGGGGACTAGCGGGAGGGTTGTTTTGGATGAGCAGTTCTTC. Together with reference TRBV2 and TRBJ2-1, the CDR3 gives the full variable domain: EPEVTQTPSHQVTQMGQEVILRCVPISNHLYFYWYRQILGQKVEFLVSFYNNEISEKSEIFDDQFSVERPDGSNFTLKIRSTKLEDSAMYFCASSEGGTSGRVVLDEQFFGPGTRLTVL.

The J gene is TRBJ1-2, the V gene TRBV5-1; 8 bases line up with TRBD1. This CDR3 is built from 13 residues. In germline, CDR1 is SGHRS, CDR2 YFSETQ. Unmatched junction bases numbered 3, after V lost 0 bases and J lost 8 bases. The CDR3 coding sequence is TGCGCCAGCAGCTTGGGGGACAGGATGGGCTACACCTTC. This sequence encodes CASSLGDRMGYTF.

The chain has TRBV7-9 and TRBJ2-2, with unresolved D. Per germline, CDR1 SEHNR and CDR2 FQNEAQ (reference sequence). Trimming took 4 bases from V and 6 from J, leaving 6 bases between them. The CDR3 extends over 12 amino acids. The CDR3 protein is CASSSISGELFF. For the CDR3, the DNA is TGTGCCAGCAGCTCAATCTCCGGGGAGCTGTTTTTT.

V is TRBV7-9 and J is TRBJ1-1; D ambiguous. CDR3 length: 13 amino acids. Germline V lookup: CDR1 SEHNR, CDR2 FQNEAQ (reference sequence). Between the trimmed V and J ends, which lost 3 bases and 6 bases, there was a span of 11 bases. The CDR3 reads CASSFMTGPEAFF. The CDR3 region has the DNA TGTGCCAGCAGCTTCATGACGGGTCCTGAAGCTTTCTTT.

The gene calls are TRBV6-5 and TRBJ2-3; possible D gene TRBD2, 5 bases. The CDR3 is 14 amino acids. Trimming took off 5 bases at V and 3 bases at J, with 12 bases between the two ends. The germline CDR1 and CDR2 sequences are MNHEY and SVGAGI. In DNA form, the CDR3 reads TGTGCCAGCAGTAAACTAGAAAGTACAGATACGCAGTATTTT. Translation gives CASSKLESTDTQYF.